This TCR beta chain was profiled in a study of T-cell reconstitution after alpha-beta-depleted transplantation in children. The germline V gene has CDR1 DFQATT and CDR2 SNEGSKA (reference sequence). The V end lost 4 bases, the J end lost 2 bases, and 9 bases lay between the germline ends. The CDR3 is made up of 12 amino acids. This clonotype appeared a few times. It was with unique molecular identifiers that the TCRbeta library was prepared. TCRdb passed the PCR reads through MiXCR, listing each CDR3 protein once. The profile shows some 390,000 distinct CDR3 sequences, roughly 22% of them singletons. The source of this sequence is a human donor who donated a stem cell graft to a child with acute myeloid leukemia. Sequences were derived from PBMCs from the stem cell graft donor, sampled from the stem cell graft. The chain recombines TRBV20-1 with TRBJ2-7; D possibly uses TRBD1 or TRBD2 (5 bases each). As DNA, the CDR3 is TGCAGTGCTACCGGGACCACCTACGAGCAGTACTTC. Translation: CSATGTTYEQYF.